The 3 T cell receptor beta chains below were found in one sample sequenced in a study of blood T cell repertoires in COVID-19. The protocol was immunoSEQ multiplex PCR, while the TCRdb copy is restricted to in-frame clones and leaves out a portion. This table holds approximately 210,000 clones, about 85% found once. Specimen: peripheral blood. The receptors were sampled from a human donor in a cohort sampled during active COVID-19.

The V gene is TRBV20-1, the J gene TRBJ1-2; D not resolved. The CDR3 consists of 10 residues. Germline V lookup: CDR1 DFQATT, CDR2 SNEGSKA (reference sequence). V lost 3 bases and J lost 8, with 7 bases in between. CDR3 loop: CSARAEGYTF. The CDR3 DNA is TGCAGTGCTAGGGCGGAAGGCTACACCTTC.

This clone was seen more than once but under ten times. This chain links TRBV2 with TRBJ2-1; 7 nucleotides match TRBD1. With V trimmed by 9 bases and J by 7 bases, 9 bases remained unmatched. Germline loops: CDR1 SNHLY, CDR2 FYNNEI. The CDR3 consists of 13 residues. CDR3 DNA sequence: TGTGCCAGTAGGGGGCCCCCGAGGAATGAGCAGTTCTTC. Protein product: CASRGPPRNEQFF.

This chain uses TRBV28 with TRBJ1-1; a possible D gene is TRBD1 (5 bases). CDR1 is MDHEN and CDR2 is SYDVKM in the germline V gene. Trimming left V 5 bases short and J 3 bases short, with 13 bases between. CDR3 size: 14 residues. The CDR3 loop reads CASSLRWGDTEAFF. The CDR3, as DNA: TGTGCCAGCAGTCTTCGTTGGGGGGACACTGAAGCTTTCTTT.